The 19 T cell receptor beta chains in this list originate from one sample, sequenced in a study of blood T cell repertoires in COVID-19. The repertoire was sequenced with immunoSEQ multiplex PCR; TCRdb's copy has only in-frame clones and lacks some. The sample yields hundreds of thousands of clones, 83% seen once. The sample taken for sequencing was peripheral blood. Source of these receptors: a woman aged 25 to 39 with COVID-19, enrolled during active disease.

The rearrangement links TRBV30 to TRBJ1-6; TRBD1 might be the D (6 bases). Germline V gene lookup returns CDR1 GTSNPN and CDR2 SVGIG (reference sequence). V shed 0 bases and J shed 6 bases, with 9 bases lying between them. The CDR3 has 14 amino acids. The DNA of the CDR3 is TGTGCCTGGAGTGTACTACAGGGTAATTCACCCCTCCACTTT. This encodes CAWSVLQGNSPLHF.

This chain joins TRBV19 and TRBJ1-5; TRBD1 matches at 8 bases. The CDR3 is 15 residues long. V shed 3 bases and J 6 bases; nucleotides not matched to a gene: 7. Germline assignment: CDR1 LNHDA and CDR2 SQIVND (reference sequence). In nucleotides, the CDR3 is TGTGCCAGTAGTATTGGACAGGGTGGACGTCAGCCCCAGCATTTT. It codes for CASSIGQGGRQPQHF.

CDR3 DNA: TGTGCCAGCAGTCTTGTATTTAGAAACACCGGGGAGCTGTTTTTT. It codes for CASSLVFRNTGELFF. The genes are TRBV6-5 and TRBJ2-2; no firm D call. The CDR3 runs 15 residues. The germline gives CDR1 MNHEY, CDR2 SVGAGI. Trimming pared 5 bases from V and 2 bases from J, leaving 12 bases between.

CDR3 nucleotide sequence: TGCGCCAGCAGCCAAGGATACCGGGCCAAAAACATTCAGTACTTC. Amino acid sequence: CASSQGYRAKNIQYF. The chain couples TRBV4-3 to TRBJ2-4, with D unresolved. CDR3 length: 15 residues. Trimming took 1 base from V and 1 from J, leaving 8 bases between them. The germline CDR1 and CDR2 sequences are LGHNA and YSLEER.

The chain recombines TRBV7-2 with TRBJ1-6, with 9 bases that match TRBD1. Trimming at V came to 5 bases and at J to 10 bases, leaving 3 bases not matched to a gene. The V gene's germline CDR1 is SGHTA and CDR2 FQGNSA. The CDR3 has 13 amino acids. Here the CDR3 reads CASSRDRVSPLHF. The CDR3 DNA is TGTGCCAGCAGCAGGGACAGGGTATCACCCCTCCACTTT.

This clone was detected once. V and J are TRBV28 and TRBJ2-5; 13 bases map to TRBD2. Losses at the gene ends were 2 bases for V and 2 bases for J; bases not matched to a gene: 8. This CDR3 spans 18 amino acids. The germline CDR1 and CDR2 sequences are MDHEN and SYDVKM. DNA of the CDR3: TGTGCCAGCAGTTTACTAGGACTAGCGGGAGTCCTGCAAGAGACCCAGTACTTC. Amino acids: CASSLLGLAGVLQETQYF.

A single count supports this clone. The CDR3 reads CASSEGPLAGNSYEQYF. The CDR3 DNA reads TGCGCCAGCAGTGAAGGCCCCCTAGCGGGCAACTCCTACGAGCAGTACTTC. The chain links TRBV10-2 to TRBJ2-7; 8 bases align to TRBD2. From germline, CDR1 is WSHSY and CDR2 SAAADI. V trimming: 3 bases; J trimming: 0 bases; junction bases outside the gene matches: 10. The CDR3 sequence is 17 residues long.

The J gene is TRBJ1-2, the V gene TRBV5-4, with a weak D call TRBD1 (6 bases). Trimming shortened V by 0 bases and J by 2 bases, and 8 bases separated the two germline ends. Germline CDR1 and CDR2: SGHNT and YYREEE (reference sequence). The CDR3 runs to 14 residues. The CDR3 nucleotides read TGTGCCAGCAGCTTGGCAGGGGACAACTATGGCTACACCTTC. Residues: CASSLAGDNYGYTF. The full variable domain, completed using reference TRBV5-4 and TRBJ1-2, is ETGVTQSPTHLIKTRGQQVTLRCSSQSGHNTVSWYQQALGQGPQFIFQYYREEENGRGNFPPRFSGLQFPNYSSELNVNALELDDSALYLCASSLAGDNYGYTFGSGTRLTVV.

V is TRBV7-6 and J is TRBJ2-2; 7 bases match TRBD1. With V trimmed by 1 base and J by 4 bases, 3 bases remained unmatched. There are 15 residues in the CDR3. Per germline, CDR1 SGHVS and CDR2 FNYEAQ. The CDR3 DNA reads as TGTGCCAGCAGCTTAGGGGCAGGGGGCACCGGGGAGCTGTTTTTT. The encoded protein is CASSLGAGGTGELFF. The complete variable domain, with remaining parts taken from reference TRBV7-6 and TRBJ2-2, reads GAGVSQSPRYKVTKRGQDVALRCDPISGHVSLYWYRQALGQGPEFLTYFNYEAQQDKSGLPNDRFSAERPEGSISTLTIQRTEQRDSAMYRCASSLGAGGTGELFFGEGSRLTVL.

The V and J genes are TRBV9 and TRBJ2-1; 8 bases fit TRBD2. The trim removed 0 bases at V and 7 bases at J, leaving 3 bases unmatched. The CDR3 runs 14 residues. Per germline, CDR1 SGDLS and CDR2 YYNGEE. CDR3 coding DNA: TGTGCCAGCAGCGTAGAGGGACTAGGGAATGAGCAGTTCTTC. Translating gives CASSVEGLGNEQFF.

The chain has TRBV29-1 and TRBJ1-1; 8 bases agree with TRBD1. This CDR3 has 14 amino acids. The V and J ends lost 4 bases and 4 bases, in that order; junction bases with no gene match: 8. Germline V gene lookup returns CDR1 SQVTM and CDR2 ANQGSEA. CDR3 sequence: CSVVDRVGSTEAFF. DNA for the CDR3: TGCAGCGTTGTGGACAGGGTAGGTTCCACTGAAGCTTTCTTT.

The chain couples TRBV5-1 to TRBJ1-2, with D possibly TRBD1 on 5 matching bases. Germline lookup yields CDR1 SGHRS and CDR2 YFSETQ. This CDR3 contains 13 residues. The V gene lost 3 bases and the J gene lost 8 bases, with 14 bases spanning the gap. Written as DNA, the CDR3 is TGCGCCAGCAGCTCTAAAGGGGCGAGGGGCTACACCTTC. Translation gives CASSSKGARGYTF.

V and J are TRBV19 and TRBJ2-3; TRBD2 agrees at 7 bases. CDR3 size: 14 residues. Germline V lookup: CDR1 LNHDA, CDR2 SQIVND (reference sequence). V shed 9 bases and J 4 bases; nucleotides not matched to a gene: 10. CDR3 in DNA: TGTGCCAGCAACCCAGCGGGGTTTTCAGATACGCAGTATTTT. Translated: CASNPAGFSDTQYF.

The chain uses TRBV21-1 and TRBJ2-5; the table's D call of TRBD2 was not tested on the DNA. TRBV21-1 is described as a pseudogene. There are 15 residues in the CDR3. The CDR3 region has the DNA TGTGCCAGCAGCAAAGTTTCAAGCGGACAAGAGACCCAGTACTTC. Encoded protein: CASSKVSSGQETQYF.

The V call is TRBV27, the J call TRBJ1-2; D is possibly TRBD1 (6 bases). Trimming shortened V by 8 bases and J by 6 bases, and 10 bases separated the two germline ends. This CDR3 contains 11 residues. Germline V CDR1 and CDR2: MNHEY, SMNVEV (reference sequence). The CDR3 region is CASLDRNGYTF. DNA for the CDR3: TGTGCCAGCCTCGACAGGAATGGCTACACCTTC.

This clone was counted only a few times. This rearrangement joins TRBV11-2 to TRBJ2-1; D uncertain. Germline V gives CDR1 SGHAT, CDR2 FQNNGV. V lost 3 bases and J 7 bases, leaving 10 bases between the germline ends. This CDR3 has 13 amino acids. The CDR3 loop reads CASSLESRNEQFF. CDR3 coding DNA: TGTGCCAGCAGCTTGGAGTCTAGGAATGAGCAGTTCTTC.

CDR3 region: CASRSGQGSGETQYF. The DNA of the CDR3 is TGTGCCAGCAGGTCGGGACAGGGTTCAGGAGAGACCCAGTACTTC. V gene TRBV2 combines with J gene TRBJ2-5, with 9 bases lining up with TRBD1. J lost 4 bases, V lost 6 bases, and 9 bases had no gene match. The CDR3 is 15 residues long. The V gene's germline CDR1 is SNHLY and CDR2 FYNNEI.

The rearrangement uses TRBV5-1 and TRBJ2-7; a weak D match, TRBD1 (6 bases). The CDR3 consists of 14 residues. Trimming shortened V by 0 bases and J by 2 bases, and 9 bases separated the two germline ends. Germline V CDR1 and CDR2: SGHRS, YFSETQ. The CDR3 here is CASSLGTATYEQYF. The CDR3 nucleotides are TGCGCCAGCAGCTTGGGGACAGCAACCTACGAGCAGTACTTC.

This rearrangement joins TRBV3-1 (or the pseudogene TRBV3-2) to TRBJ2-1; 8 bases are a match to TRBD2. This CDR3 is 14 amino acids long. CDR1 LGHDT and CDR2 YNNKEL come from the germline V gene (reference sequence). V was pared by 1 base and J by 7 bases, with 3 bases of the junction left unmatched. CDR3 sequence reads: CASSQAGGPNEQFF. CDR3 DNA: TGTGCCAGCAGCCAAGCGGGGGGGCCAAATGAGCAGTTCTTC.